These 19 T cell receptor beta chains originate from one sample sequenced in a study of cytomegalovirus exposure and HLA in healthy donors. The PCR ran on 60 Vbeta and 13 Jbeta primers. The method was immunoSEQ multiplex PCR; TCRdb's version includes in-frame clones alone and lacks a portion of them. Among some 78,000 clones listed, 80% were seen once. Sequenced input: PBMCs. These receptors were taken from a woman aged 45-65 years in good health and CMV-seropositive.

The rearrangement uses TRBV10-3 and TRBJ2-3; tentatively, D is TRBD2 (6 bases). Germline V gene sequence: CDR1 ENHRY, CDR2 SYGVKD. Trimming pared 6 bases from V and 5 bases from J, leaving 18 bases between. The CDR3 runs 15 residues. The CDR3: CAISLDGGSLDTQYF. As DNA, the CDR3 is TGTGCCATCAGCCTTGATGGGGGGTCCCTAGATACGCAGTATTTT.

The chain couples TRBV6-1 to TRBJ2-1, with 14 bases that match TRBD2. The CDR3 runs to 15 residues. Germline CDR1 MNHNS, CDR2 SASEGT. V dropped 7 bases and J dropped 7; count of bases not matched to a gene: 6. The CDR3 loop reads CASNAGLAGVNEQFF. The CDR3 coding sequence is TGTGCCAGCAACGCGGGACTAGCGGGAGTGAATGAGCAGTTCTTC.

The chain employs TRBV13 and TRBJ2-7; 11 bases are shared with TRBD2. The junction had 3 bases not matched to a gene; V was cut back by 5 bases and J by 6 bases. The CDR3 loop spans 13 amino acids. Germline V gives CDR1 PRHDT, CDR2 FYEKMQ (reference sequence). The DNA of the CDR3 is TGTGCCAGCAGCCCCGGACTAGCGGGCGAGCAGTACGTC. Its protein product is CASSPGLAGEQYV.

V and J are TRBV10-3 and TRBJ2-3, with D unresolved. Trimming took off 8 bases at V and 2 bases at J, with 8 bases between the two ends. The CDR3 extends over 12 amino acids. CDR1 is ENHRY, CDR2 SYGVKD, per germline. CDR3: CAIGISTDTQYF. CDR3 DNA sequence: TGTGCCATCGGCATCTCCACAGATACGCAGTATTTT.

This clone appeared once. V usage is TRBV11-2 and J usage is TRBJ2-5; 7 nucleotides match TRBD1. V was clipped by 1 base and J by 5 bases; unmatched bases: 7. Germline V gene lookup returns CDR1 SGHAT and CDR2 FQNNGV. The CDR3 consists of 15 residues. The CDR3 nucleotides read TGTGCCAGCAGCTTAGTCGGCAGGGGGTCGGAGACCCAGTACTTC. Its protein product is CASSLVGRGSETQYF.

V and J are TRBV16 and TRBJ1-5; D ambiguous. This CDR3 has 13 amino acids. The germline V gene has CDR1 KGHSY and CDR2 FQNENV. V was cut by 4 bases and J by 3 bases, with 7 bases left in between. The DNA of the CDR3 is TGTGCCAGCAGCCCAGTATCCAATCAGCCCCAGCATTTT. Encoded protein: CASSPVSNQPQHF.

The gene calls are TRBV5-6 and TRBJ2-7; TRBD1 matches 9 bases. The CDR3 runs to 15 residues. Germline V lookup: CDR1 SGHDT, CDR2 YYEEEE. The junction had 11 bases not matched to a gene; V was cut back by 5 bases and J by 5 bases. The CDR3 region has the DNA TGTGCCAGCAGACCGTACGAGACAGGGGGGCACGAGCAGTACTTC. It is translated as CASRPYETGGHEQYF.

For the CDR3, the DNA is TGTGCCAGCAGCCTCGTCCCCCCGGGGAGCGGGCGTTACAATGAGCAGTTCTTC. Translation gives CASSLVPPGSGRYNEQFF. The gene calls are TRBV7-6 and TRBJ2-1, with D maybe TRBD2 (6 bases). Germline CDR1 is SGHVS and CDR2 is FNYEAQ. The CDR3 consists of 18 residues. V was cut by 5 bases and J by 4 bases, with 24 bases left in between.

V usage is TRBV6-1 and J usage is TRBJ1-1, with D possibly being TRBD1 (5 bases). V lost 6 bases to trimming and J lost 6 bases, with 8 bases between them. This CDR3 spans 11 amino acids. CDR1 MNHNS and CDR2 SASEGT come from the germline V gene. The CDR3 sequence: CASRLQAEAFF. The DNA for the CDR3 is TGTGCCAGCAGGTTACAGGCTGAAGCTTTCTTT.

The chain combines TRBV6-5 with TRBJ1-6, with D possibly TRBD1 on 6 matching bases. The V gene's germline CDR1 is MNHEY and CDR2 SVGAGI. V lost 6 bases and J lost 13, with 22 bases in between. CDR3 length: 15 amino acids. CDR3 coding DNA: TGTGCCAGCAGAGATACAGGGAATACTTTGCATCCCCTCCACTTT. It translates to CASRDTGNTLHPLHF.

This clone was seen just once. The chain is built from TRBV2 and TRBJ2-5, with a tentative D call TRBD2 (5 bases). CDR3 length: 13 residues. V lost 6 bases and J lost 1, with 9 bases in between. CDR1 and CDR2 (germline): SNHLY, FYNNEI. CDR3 coding DNA: TGTGCCAGCAGGCGGACTCCCCAAGAGACCCAGTACTTC. The encoded protein is CASRRTPQETQYF.

The chain combines TRBV30 with TRBJ1-1, with D possibly matching TRBD1 (5 bases). V was clipped by 3 bases and J by 10 bases, with 18 bases between them. Germline lookup yields CDR1 GTSNPN and CDR2 SVGIG (reference sequence). The CDR3 is 13 amino acids. The CDR3 DNA is TGTGCCTGGAGACCGACAGCGACGGTGGTAGCTTTCTTT. Translation gives CAWRPTATVVAFF.

The V gene is TRBV28, the J gene TRBJ2-1, with 14 bases identical to TRBD2. Germline assignment: CDR1 MDHEN and CDR2 SYDVKM. Trimming cost V 6 bases and J 7 bases; bases outside gene matches: 8. The CDR3 loop spans 16 amino acids. The CDR3 sequence is CASSRTSGGRMNEQFF. The CDR3 DNA sequence: TGTGCCAGCAGCAGGACTAGCGGGGGGAGGATGAATGAGCAGTTCTTC.

The table lists this clone with a few counts. The genes are TRBV19 and TRBJ2-3; D perhaps matches TRBD1 (5 bases). CDR1 and CDR2 from the germline V gene are LNHDA and SQIVND (reference sequence). This CDR3 has 15 residues. With 3 bases removed from V and 1 base from J, the gap between germline ends came to 11 bases. The CDR3 DNA reads as TGTGCCAGTAGTATGGGGCTAGTAGGCACAGATACGCAGTATTTT. As protein: CASSMGLVGTDTQYF.

V usage is TRBV6-5 and J usage is TRBJ1-2; TRBD1 matches 8 bases. The CDR3 is 15 residues long. V was pared by 2 bases and J by 7 bases, with 9 bases of the junction left unmatched. Germline V gene data show CDR1 as MNHEY and CDR2 as SVGAGI. The CDR3 reads CASSYGVQGDSGYTF. In DNA, the CDR3 is TGTGCCAGCAGTTACGGGGTACAGGGGGATAGTGGCTACACCTTC.

The genes are TRBV25-1 and TRBJ1-1; D remains ambiguous. Per the germline V gene, CDR1 is MGHDK and CDR2 is SYGVNS. With 2 bases removed from V and 7 bases from J, the gap between germline ends came to 11 bases. The CDR3 is 13 residues long. DNA for the CDR3: TGTGCCAGCAGTGAAGGGGTACGGGGTGAAGCTTTCTTT. The encoded protein is CASSEGVRGEAFF. Together with reference TRBV25-1 and TRBJ1-1, the CDR3 gives the full variable domain: EADIYQTPRYLVIGTGKKITLECSQTMGHDKMYWYQQDPGMELHLIHYSYGVNSTEKGDLSSESTVSRIRTEHFPLTLESARPSHTSQYLCASSEGVRGEAFFGQGTRLTVV.

The rearrangement uses TRBV10-3 and TRBJ2-1; 14 nucleotides agree with TRBD2. Looked up from germline, CDR1 is ENHRY and CDR2 is SYGVKD. The CDR3 has 17 residues. With 5 bases clipped from V and 6 bases from J, the junction kept 9 bases outside the gene matches. This CDR3 reads CAISKTSGRARGNEQFF. DNA for the CDR3: TGTGCCATCAGTAAGACTAGCGGGAGGGCAAGGGGCAATGAGCAGTTCTTC.

The chain couples TRBV7-9 to TRBJ1-1; 8 nucleotides align to TRBD1. Trimming took 5 bases from V and 8 from J; bases not matched to a gene: 10. The CDR3 loop spans 14 amino acids. Germline CDR1 reads SEHNR; CDR2 reads FQNEAQ (reference sequence). CDR3 DNA sequence: TGTGCCAGCAGCATCTTCAGGGGGCCGAGGGAAGCTTTCTTT. Its protein product is CASSIFRGPREAFF.

The rearrangement uses TRBV7-3 and TRBJ2-1; 9 positions agree with TRBD2. CDR1 and CDR2 (germline): SGHTA, FQGTGA. The CDR3 covers 16 residues. V trimming: 2 bases; J trimming: 3 bases; junction bases outside the gene matches: 5. The CDR3 nucleotides read TGTGCCAGCAGCTTACTACTAGCGGGTAACTACAATGAGCAGTTCTTC. Its translation is CASSLLLAGNYNEQFF.